This T cell receptor beta chain is from a study of T cell responses to AZD1222 COVID-19 vaccine (TCRdb year 2021). Study-level background: TCR sequencing covered approximately 230 trial participants: 207 given two doses of AZD1222 and 26 given two doses of MenACWY control vaccine. Enrollment into the trials was organized by age into subgroups of 18-55, 56-69 and 70-plus years, and those subgroups contained roughly 150, 30 and 60 TCR-sequenced participants, respectively. The investigation overall reported the following: Participants were mostly white British and included more females than males, and it was suggested by the authors that clonal diversity may have been underestimated. The vaccine-associated CD4 TCRs covered the entire spike protein, and the dominant responses fell in regions 160-218 and 743-854. Because no day 14 peak-response samples were available, the repertoires could be characterized only after the peak T cell response. Epitopes outside the regions mutated in the B.1.351 and B.1.1.7 variants were reportedly recognized by nearly half of the unique spike-specific TCRs. Spike-specific TCR breadth and depth rose significantly after two AZD1222 doses compared with day 0 and with MenACWY recipients. Conclusions about previously exposed vaccinees were limited because only 5 or 6 AZD1222 recipients were SARS-CoV-2 seropositive at baseline. The 56-69-year group was small, and its depth increase did not reach significance, likely because of low power.

In the case of this clone: Its binding antigen is unknown. No per-base quality is available; no much larger clone lies one base away.

V is clipped by 0 bases and J by 5 bases, and the sequence between their germline boundaries is 3 bases long. In the germline V gene, CDR1 corresponds to SGHRS and CDR2 to YFSETQ. Measured from the cysteine to the phenylalanine, the CDR3 is 11 residues long. Just the 33-base CDR3 DNA is kept, in frame starting at base 1. The time point label here, explained by the study, means: about 28 days (+/-7) after the second vaccine dose. AZD1222 recipients whose second dose came at about 4 weeks and those whose second dose came at about 12 weeks were combined into one group, since spike-specific TCR depth and breadth did not differ between the two schedules. The vaccinee samples were drawn from two UK trials, COV001 and COV002, one of which was a single-blind randomized controlled phase 2/3 trial testing AZD1222 (ChAdOx1 nCoV-19) in healthy adults. For TCRbeta chain sequencing, PBMC samples were collected from trial participants at day 0 and at day 28 after the second dose.

The CDR3 regions of human TCRbeta chains were analyzed by immunosequencing. Turning to the authors' computational methods: Repertoire TCRs were checked for matches against a reference library of SARS-CoV-2-specific TCRs that had been generated using the MIRA antigen-specificity platform. Breadth was defined as the fraction of unique TCRs that were SARS-CoV-2-associated. Depth was defined as the fraction of total T cells that were SARS-CoV-2-associated. Using the MIRA data, every spike-specific TCR was mapped to the spike region that the TCR reacted to and assigned to either a CD4 or a CD8 class. Log10-transformed breadth and depth values were compared by one-way ANOVA with Sidak's multiple comparisons tests. Entries here come from immuneACCESS through TCRdb and include only in-frame sequences with V and J called. Some clones fail to appear in such tables; in the studies checked, an unresolved V gene covers under half of the shortfall, and the cause of the remainder is unknown. From that table come the V and J calls and clone size; the DNA was used to work out D and trimming. The sample has 150,000 to 200,000 clones on record, around nine tenths of them singletons. Approximately 1.9% of the sample is in the top ten clones.

The sample consisted of peripheral blood, taken 28 days after the second AZD1222 dose. This TCR came from an adult who received the AZD1222 COVID-19 vaccine. The V and J genes are TRBV5-1 and TRBJ2-7; the D gene identity is not certain. The nucleotides are TGCGCCAGCAGCTTGGATAACGAGCAGTACTTC. Translated, this is CASSLDNEQYF.